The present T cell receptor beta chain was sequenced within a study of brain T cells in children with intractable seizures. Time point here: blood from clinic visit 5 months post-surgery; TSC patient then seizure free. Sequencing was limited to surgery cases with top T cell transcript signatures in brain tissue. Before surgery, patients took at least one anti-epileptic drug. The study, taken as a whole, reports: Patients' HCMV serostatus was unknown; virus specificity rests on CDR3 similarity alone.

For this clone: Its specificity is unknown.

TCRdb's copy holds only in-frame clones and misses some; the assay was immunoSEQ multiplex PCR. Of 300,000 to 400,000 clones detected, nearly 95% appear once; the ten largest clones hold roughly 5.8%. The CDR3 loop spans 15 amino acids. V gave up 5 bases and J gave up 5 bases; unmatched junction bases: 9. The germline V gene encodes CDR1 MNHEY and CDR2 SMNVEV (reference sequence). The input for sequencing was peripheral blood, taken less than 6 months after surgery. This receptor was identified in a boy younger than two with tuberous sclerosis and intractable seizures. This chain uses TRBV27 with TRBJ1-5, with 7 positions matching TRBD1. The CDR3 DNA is TGTGCCAGCAGTCTTACAGGGGCCCTATATCAGCCCCAGCATTTT. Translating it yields CASSLTGALYQPQHF.